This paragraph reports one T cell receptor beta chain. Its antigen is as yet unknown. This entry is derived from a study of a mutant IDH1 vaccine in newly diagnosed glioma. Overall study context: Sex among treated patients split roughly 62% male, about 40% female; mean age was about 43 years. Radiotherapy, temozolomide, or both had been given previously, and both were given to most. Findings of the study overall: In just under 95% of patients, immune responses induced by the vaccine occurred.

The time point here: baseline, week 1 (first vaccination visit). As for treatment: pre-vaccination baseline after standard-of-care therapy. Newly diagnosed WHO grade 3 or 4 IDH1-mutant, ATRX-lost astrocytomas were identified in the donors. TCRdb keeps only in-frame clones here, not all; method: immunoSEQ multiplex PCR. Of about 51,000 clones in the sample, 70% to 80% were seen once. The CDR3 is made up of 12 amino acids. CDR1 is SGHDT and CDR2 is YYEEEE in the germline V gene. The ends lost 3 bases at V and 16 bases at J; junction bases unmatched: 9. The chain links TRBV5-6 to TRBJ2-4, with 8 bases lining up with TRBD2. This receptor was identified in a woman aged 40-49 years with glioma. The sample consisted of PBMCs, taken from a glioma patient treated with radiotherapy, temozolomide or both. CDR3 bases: TGTGCCAGCAGCTCCTCAGCGGGGGTGGAATACTTC. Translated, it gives CASSSSAGVEYF.